The text below deals with one TCR beta chain. This sample was taken from a study of T-cell reconstitution after alpha-beta-depleted transplantation in children. Germline V gives CDR1 WNHNN, CDR2 SYGVQD (reference sequence). Unmatched junction bases numbered 19, after V lost 8 bases and J lost 7 bases. The CDR3 runs to 16 residues. The TCRbeta library incorporated unique molecular identifiers. In TCRdb, the PCR reads were re-called with MiXCR into one record per CDR3 protein. Seen here are around 400,000 distinct CDR3 sequences, roughly 11% observed once, and the top ten hold approximately 5%. The TCR originated in a human donor who donated a stem cell graft to a child with acute myeloid leukemia. The V and J genes are TRBV10-1 and TRBJ2-5; 7 positions agree with TRBD2. Material: PBMCs from the stem cell graft donor, obtained from the stem cell graft. The CDR3 sequence: CASGNLGRAGPGTQYF. DNA of the CDR3: TGCGCCAGCGGAAACCTCGGACGAGCGGGGCCCGGGACCCAGTACTTC.